This TCR beta chain was sequenced during a study of response to subunit inactivated influenza vaccine. Overall study findings and caveats: Each seasonal influenza vaccination, the authors suggested, recruits few new T cells.

TCRdb used MiXCR to reprocess the RT-PCR reads, holding one entry per CDR3 protein. Counted here are 600,000 to 850,000 distinct CDR3 sequences, about 14% occurring once; the ten biggest clones make up roughly 7.6%. The sample holds a few counts of this clonotype. Its antigen is not identified. The receptor comes from a man aged 50-59 years who received an inactivated influenza vaccine. Sequenced here: PBMCs from blood, sampled roughly 2 weeks before vaccination.

CDR3 loop: CASSGGTGTETQYF. As DNA, the CDR3 is TGTGCCAGCAGTGGGGGAACGGGGACAGAGACCCAGTACTTC. The V gene is TRBV6-2 or TRBV6-3, the J gene TRBJ2-5; D may be TRBD1 or TRBD2 (5 bases each). Germline V lookup: CDR1 MNHEY, CDR2 SVGEGT. The CDR3 spans 14 residues. Trimming pared 5 bases from V and 4 bases from J, leaving 14 bases between.